Shown below are 32 T cell receptor beta chains from a single sample sequenced in a study of regulatory T cells in long-lasting Graves disease. Both iRepertoire HTBI primers and Arm-PCR of CDR3 regions were used to build the TCR beta libraries. TCRdb re-called the multiplex PCR reads through MiXCR, storing one row per CDR3 protein. This table has under 250,000 distinct CDR3 sequences, 20% appearing once. This sample's time point: newly diagnosed GD, antithyroid drugs for less than 3 months. Extracted RNA from PBMCs served as the source of the TCR library. The sample here was peripheral blood mononuclear cells (PBMCs), taken at new diagnosis, from a patient treated with antithyroid drugs. The receptor source for this set is a female donor with Graves disease.

This clonotype was counted ten times or more. This CDR3 is CASSSSGAYEQYF. CDR3 in DNA: TGTGCCAGCAGTTCATCAGGGGCCTACGAGCAGTACTTC. The genes are TRBV7-9 and TRBJ2-7, with a weak D call TRBD1 (6 bases). CDR1 is SEHNR, CDR2 FQNEAQ, per germline (reference sequence). This CDR3 comprises 13 residues. The ends were cut back, 6 bases at V and 2 bases at J, with 11 bases in the middle. Full variable domain (missing parts from reference TRBV7-9 and TRBJ2-7): DTGVSQNPRHKITKRGQNVTFRCDPISEHNRLYWYRQTLGQGPEFLTYFQNEAQLEKSRLLSDRFSAERPKGSFSTLEIQRTEQGDSAMYLCASSSSGAYEQYFGPGTRLTVT.

The table lists this clonotype with a few counts. The rearrangement links TRBV12-3 or TRBV12-4 to TRBJ1-3; 7 bases agree with TRBD1. CDR3 length: 16 residues. With V trimmed by 7 bases and J by 2 bases, 11 bases remained unmatched. The CDR3 region has the DNA TGTGCCAGCACCCCGGGGCAGGGGGGAGCTGGAAACACCATATATTTT. This encodes CASTPGQGGAGNTIYF.

This clonotype was seen a few times. With a much larger clone just one base away, this may be a read error. This chain uses TRBV12-3 or TRBV12-4 with TRBJ2-7; a weak D match, TRBD1 (5 bases). Trimming removed 5 bases from V and 5 bases from J, with 13 bases in between. The CDR3 runs to 13 residues. The CDR3 loop reads CASSRGNTHEQYF. As DNA, the CDR3 is TGTGCCAGCAGTAGGGGTAATACGCACGAGCAGTACTTC.

This clonotype was recorded at least ten times. The chain joins TRBV7-2 to TRBJ2-1, with 7 bases identical to TRBD1. Germline V gene lookup returns CDR1 SGHTA and CDR2 FQGNSA. The ends lost 5 bases at V and 4 bases at J; junction bases unmatched: 5. There are 14 residues in the CDR3. The CDR3 nucleotides read TGTGCCAGCAGCCTAAGGGACAGATACAATGAGCAGTTCTTC. Protein product: CASSLRDRYNEQFF.

The rearrangement links TRBV19 to TRBJ2-7; 8 bases map to TRBD2. Germline-derived CDR1 and CDR2 are LNHDA and SQIVND (reference sequence). Unmatched junction bases numbered 5, after V lost 10 bases and J lost 0 bases. CDR3 size: 13 residues. CDR3 in DNA: TGTGCCACTAGAGCGGGGGTCTCCTACGAGCAGTACTTC. Its protein product is CATRAGVSYEQYF.

This clonotype was counted many times. The chain has TRBV5-1 and TRBJ1-1, with 7 nucleotides matching TRBD1. J was trimmed by 4 bases and V by 7 bases; bases with no gene match: 13. The CDR3 has 15 residues. Per germline, CDR1 SGHRS and CDR2 YFSETQ. The CDR3 nucleotides read TGCGCCAGCGGATGGACAGGATCCGGGGGCACTGAAGCTTTCTTT. This encodes CASGWTGSGGTEAFF.

This clonotype was seen a handful of times. This sequence joins TRBV12-3 or TRBV12-4 and TRBJ1-4, with no clear D. CDR3 length: 16 residues. V lost 4 bases to trimming and J lost 3 bases, with 15 bases between them. CDR3 DNA: TGTGCCAGCAGTTCCCAACAGCCTGCAGCTAATGAAAAACTGTTTTTT. Translated: CASSSQQPAANEKLFF.

As regards this clonotype: A read error is possible here, since a much larger clone lies one base away. The J gene is TRBJ2-1, the V gene TRBV7-9, with D tentatively TRBD2 (7 bases). CDR1 and CDR2 (germline): SEHNR, FQNEAQ (reference sequence). This CDR3 is built from 17 residues. Trimming left V 1 base short and J 5 bases short, with 18 bases between. The CDR3 nucleotides are TGTGCCAGCAGCTTAGGGGAGGGGGGGACATTCCACAATGAGCAGTTCTTC. Translation: CASSLGEGGTFHNEQFF. The full variable domain, its missing parts supplied by reference TRBV7-9 and TRBJ2-1, is DTGVSQNPRHKITKRGQNVTFRCDPISEHNRLYWYRQTLGQGPEFLTYFQNEAQLEKSRLLSDRFSAERPKGSFSTLEIQRTEQGDSAMYLCASSLGEGGTFHNEQFFGPGTRLTVL.

At least ten counts were recorded for this clonotype. The chain recombines TRBV3-1 with TRBJ1-6; D unclear. V was trimmed by 0 bases and J by 6 bases, leaving 12 bases between them. This CDR3 region has 16 residues. In germline, CDR1 is LGHDT, CDR2 YNNKEL (reference sequence). CDR3 coding DNA: TGTGCCAGCAGCCAAGAATTTGGGCGGACTAATTCACCCCTCCACTTT. Its translation is CASSQEFGRTNSPLHF.

The CDR3 reads CASRDPGQQETQYF. The CDR3 bases are TGTGCCAGCAGAGACCCGGGACAGCAAGAGACCCAGTACTTC. The chain links TRBV11-2 to TRBJ2-7; 7 nucleotides match TRBD1. The closer fit of TRBJ2-5 to the DNA end suggests the J call may be wrong. CDR3 size: 14 residues. The germline gives CDR1 SGHAT, CDR2 FQNNGV.

This clonotype occurred many times. The chain couples TRBV18 to TRBJ1-2; no clear D. Germline assignment: CDR1 KGHSH and CDR2 LQKENI. The V gene lost 3 bases and the J gene lost 2 bases, with 10 bases spanning the gap. The length of the CDR3 is 14 residues. This CDR3 is CASSPSQENYGYTF. In nucleotides, the CDR3 is TGTGCCAGCTCACCTAGCCAGGAGAACTATGGCTACACCTTC. The full variable domain, rest sourced from reference TRBV18 and TRBJ1-2, is NAGVMQNPRHLVRRRGQEARLRCSPMKGHSHVYWYRQLPEEGLKFMVYLQKENIIDESGMPKERFSAEFPKEGPSILRIQQVVRGDSAAYFCASSPSQENYGYTFGSGTRLTVV.

This clonotype showed up many times. J is TRBJ2-1 and V is TRBV7-9; D is perhaps TRBD2 (6 bases). There are 13 residues in the CDR3. V gave up 1 base and J gave up 8 bases, with 9 bases separating them. The germline V gene has CDR1 SEHNR and CDR2 FQNEAQ (reference sequence). The CDR3 DNA reads TGTGCCAGCAGCTTAGGGGGGGACGATGAGCAGTTCTTC. The encoded protein is CASSLGGDDEQFF.

This clonotype was seen ten or more times. This chain uses TRBV7-9 with TRBJ2-1, with TRBD2 matching over 8 bases. The CDR3 is 12 residues long. In germline, CDR1 is SEHNR, CDR2 FQNEAQ (reference sequence). V lost 3 bases to trimming and J lost 15 bases; unmatched junction nucleotides: 7. CDR3 residues: CASSFSGVDLFF. In DNA form, the CDR3 reads TGTGCCAGCAGCTTTAGCGGGGTAGATCTGTTCTTC.

This clonotype was found many times. The chain combines TRBV7-2 with TRBJ1-1; unclear D gene. CDR1 is SGHTA, CDR2 FQGNSA, per germline. The CDR3 contains 13 residues. Trimming pared 5 bases from V and 5 bases from J, leaving 12 bases between. CDR3 protein: CASSLRRLTEAFF. In DNA form, the CDR3 reads TGTGCCAGCAGCCTGCGACGGTTAACTGAAGCTTTCTTT.

This clonotype came up many times. The chain has TRBV30 and TRBJ2-7, with 8 bases aligning to TRBD1. The trim removed 4 bases at V and 2 bases at J, leaving 7 bases unmatched. Germline V gene lookup returns CDR1 GTSNPN and CDR2 SVGIG (reference sequence). The CDR3 sequence is 14 residues long. CDR3: CAWMQGARTYEQYF. CDR3 nucleotide sequence: TGTGCCTGGATGCAGGGGGCGAGGACCTACGAGCAGTACTTC.

There are many counts of this clonotype. This rearrangement joins TRBV20-1 to TRBJ2-5; D perhaps matches TRBD2 (5 bases). CDR1 is DFQATT and CDR2 is SNEGSKA in the germline V gene (reference sequence). V lost 0 bases and J lost 1, with 18 bases in between. This CDR3 has 17 amino acids. The CDR3 region has the DNA TGCAGTGCTAGAGATATTGATGAGGGAACCATCCAAGAGACCCAGTACTTC. Encoded protein: CSARDIDEGTIQETQYF.

This clonotype came up a few times. This chain connects TRBV3-2 to TRBJ1-3; the listed D gene, TRBD1, was not tested against the DNA. TRBV3-2 is flagged as a pseudogene. This CDR3 spans 16 amino acids. For the CDR3, the DNA is TGTGCCAGCAGCCCCGGGGGTCCCAGCTCTGGAAACACCATATATTTT. Amino acid sequence: CASSPGGPSSGNTIYF.

This clonotype was observed at least ten times. V gene TRBV7-9 combines with J gene TRBJ2-5; D may correspond to TRBD1 or TRBD2 (5 bases each). The CDR3 is made up of 16 amino acids. V was pared by 4 bases and J by 3 bases, with 18 bases between. Germline V gene data show CDR1 as SEHNR and CDR2 as FQNEAQ (reference sequence). CDR3 residues: CASSSRNRDGKETQYF. CDR3 coding DNA: TGTGCCAGCAGCTCAAGAAACCGGGACGGAAAAGAGACCCAGTACTTC.

This clonotype was seen many times. V usage is TRBV7-9 and J usage is TRBJ2-7; D is tentatively TRBD1 or TRBD2 (5 bases each). With 4 bases removed from V and 7 bases from J, the gap between germline ends came to 17 bases. Germline CDR1 reads SEHNR; CDR2 reads FQNEAQ (reference sequence). This CDR3 contains 14 residues. CDR3 DNA sequence: TGTGCCAGCAGCTCCTACGGGGCAGCAGATGAGCAGTACTTC. It is translated as CASSSYGAADEQYF.

In its sample, this clonotype was seen many times. The rearrangement links TRBV20-1 to TRBJ2-7, with 10 bases lining up with TRBD2. J was trimmed by 6 bases and V by 6 bases; bases with no gene match: 11. The V gene's germline CDR1 is DFQATT and CDR2 SNEGSKA (reference sequence). This CDR3 comprises 14 residues. CDR3 nucleotide sequence: TGCAGTGCCAAATATCACTCTAGCGGGAGCGAGCAGTACTTC. This translates into CSAKYHSSGSEQYF.

This clonotype came up many times. This CDR3 is CASSPLGQSPYEQYF. CDR3 nucleotide sequence: TGTGCCAGCAGTCCCCTAGGGCAATCGCCCTACGAGCAGTACTTC. V and J are TRBV28 and TRBJ2-7; D is unresolved. Germline V gives CDR1 MDHEN, CDR2 SYDVKM. This CDR3 has 15 amino acids. Trimming pared 5 bases from V and 2 bases from J, leaving 16 bases between.

This clonotype was counted ten times or more. V is TRBV7-2 and J is TRBJ2-7, with 16 bases aligning to TRBD2. V was clipped by 7 bases and J by 6 bases; unmatched bases: 9. Germline values: CDR1 SGHTA, CDR2 FQGNSA. This CDR3 has 16 residues. In DNA, the CDR3 is TGTGCCAGCACCACAGTGGGACTAGCGGGAGGGGGCGAGCAGTACTTC. Translating it yields CASTTVGLAGGGEQYF.

The sample holds many counts of this clonotype. The DNA of the CDR3 is TGTGCCAGCGCAGGGGCTCTTGGGAAACTGTTTTTT. Translated: CASAGALGKLFF. The chain combines TRBV6-1 with TRBJ1-4; D perhaps matches TRBD1 (6 bases). CDR1 and CDR2 (germline): MNHNS, SASEGT. CDR3 length equals 12 residues. Trimming stripped 8 bases from V and 11 bases from J, with 15 bases between.

As concerns this clonotype: This may arise from a read error, as a much more abundant clone is one base away. The gene calls are TRBV12-3 or TRBV12-4 and TRBJ2-3; no firm D call. TRBJ2-7 explains the end of the DNA better; the J call may be wrong. The CDR3 spans 13 residues. The CDR3 loop reads CASSLSVYNEQYF. The CDR3, as DNA: TGTGCCAGCAGTTTATCAGTATACAATGAGCAGTACTTC.

Many counts were recorded for this clonotype. CDR3 bases: TGTGCCAGCAGCCGATTGACCGAAAGTCCCCCAGATACGCAGTATTTT. Amino acids: CASSRLTESPPDTQYF. V is TRBV28 and J is TRBJ2-3, with D hard to call. V was pared by 6 bases and J by 4 bases, with 20 bases between. This CDR3 has 16 amino acids. Germline-derived CDR1 and CDR2 are MDHEN and SYDVKM.

As for this clonotype: Since a much larger clone is just one base distant, this may be a read error. The chain carries TRBV3-2 and TRBJ2-7; TRBD1, the table's D call, lacks a check against the DNA. TRBV3-2 is a pseudogene locus. CDR3 length equals 19 residues. The CDR3: CASSVDPPGQGSSTYEQYF. The CDR3 nucleotides read TGTGCCAGCAGCGTCGACCCGCCGGGACAGGGATCAAGCACCTACGAGCAGTACTTC.

This clonotype has a count of ten or more. V usage is TRBV2 and J usage is TRBJ2-1; D call uncertain. In germline, CDR1 is SNHLY, CDR2 FYNNEI. The CDR3 runs 13 residues. The V gene lost 6 bases and the J gene lost 6 bases, with 12 bases spanning the gap. In DNA form, the CDR3 reads TGTGCCAGCAGCCCGAATGAGCTCAATGAGCAGTTCTTC. As protein: CASSPNELNEQFF.

Concerning this clonotype: A far larger clone is one base from this, pointing to a likely read error. The chain uses TRBV7-3 and TRBJ2-7, with D possibly matching TRBD2 (5 bases). Near its end, the DNA agrees better with TRBJ2-5, so the J call may be wrong. The CDR3 covers 13 residues. Germline V gene lookup returns CDR1 SGHTA and CDR2 FQGTGA. The CDR3 is CANSLSRGETQYF. The CDR3 bases are TGTGCCAACAGCTTGAGTCGCGGGGAGACCCAGTACTTC.

In regard to this clonotype: Compared with germline, one end of the junction differs, possibly owing to a read error. V is TRBV9 and J is TRBJ2-2; weak D call: TRBD2 (5 bases). Germline CDR1 is SGDLS and CDR2 is YYNGEE. The CDR3 is made up of 13 amino acids. The CDR3 DNA sequence: TGTGCCAGCAGCGTAGTTTCGACCGGGGAGCGGTTTTTT. It is translated as CASSVVSTGERFF.

A few counts support this clonotype. The chain joins TRBV14 to TRBJ1-2; D gene ambiguous. The germline V gene has CDR1 SGHDN and CDR2 FVKESK. V lost 6 bases, J lost 7 bases, and 15 bases lay in between. This CDR3 has 13 amino acids. Here the CDR3 DNA reads TGTGCCAGCAGTCCCCCGGTGAGAGGTGGCTACACCTTC. Amino acids: CASSPPVRGGYTF.

This clonotype was counted at least ten times. V gene TRBV7-9 combines with J gene TRBJ1-1; TRBD1 matches 7 bases. V was pared by 1 base and J by 7 bases, with 3 bases of the junction left unmatched. CDR1 and CDR2 (germline): SEHNR, FQNEAQ (reference sequence). The CDR3 consists of 13 residues. The CDR3 loop is CASSLGRDSEAFF. The CDR3 DNA reads as TGTGCCAGCAGCTTAGGAAGGGACAGTGAAGCTTTCTTT.

This clonotype has just one count. In nucleotides, the CDR3 is TGTGCCAGCAGTCCCTACCGACTAGCGGGGGGACCCTACAATGAGCAGTTCTTC. It yields the protein CASSPYRLAGGPYNEQFF. V usage is TRBV28 and J usage is TRBJ2-1; 13 nucleotides agree with TRBD2. Trimming at V came to 5 bases and at J to 2 bases, leaving 9 bases not matched to a gene. Germline V gives CDR1 MDHEN, CDR2 SYDVKM. The CDR3 extends over 18 amino acids.